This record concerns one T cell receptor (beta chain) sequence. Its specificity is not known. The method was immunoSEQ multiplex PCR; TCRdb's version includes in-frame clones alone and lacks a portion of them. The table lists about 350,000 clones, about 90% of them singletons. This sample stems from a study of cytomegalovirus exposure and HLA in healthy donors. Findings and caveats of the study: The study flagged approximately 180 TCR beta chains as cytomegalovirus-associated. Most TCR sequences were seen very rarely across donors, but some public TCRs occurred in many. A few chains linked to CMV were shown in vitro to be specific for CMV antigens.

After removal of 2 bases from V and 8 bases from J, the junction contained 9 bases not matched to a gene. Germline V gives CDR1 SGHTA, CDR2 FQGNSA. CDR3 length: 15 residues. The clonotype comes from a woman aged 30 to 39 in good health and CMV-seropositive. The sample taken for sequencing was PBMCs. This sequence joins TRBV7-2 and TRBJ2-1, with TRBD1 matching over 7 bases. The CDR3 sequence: CASSLRGLGRYEQFF. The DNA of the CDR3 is TGTGCCAGCAGCTTAAGGGGGCTAGGTAGGTATGAGCAGTTCTTC.